The rows below give T cell receptor beta chains drawn from one sample of a study of metastatic and nonmetastatic thyroid tumors. TCRdb ran MiXCR on the PCR reads. The data show 42,000 or so clones, 18% seen once. Sample: tumor tissue. These receptors were taken from a female donor with papillary thyroid cancer or a benign thyroid nodule (not recorded which). Some clones in this sample may be carry-over from other donors' samples. CDR3s include the opening cysteine and the closing phenylalanine or tryptophan. Fields, in order: V gene, CDR3 length, clone size, J gene, D gene, CDR3 protein, CDR3 DNA. D genes are given only for firm matches. The size field is filled for only some rows; it gives once, few, many or a size class.

>TRBV7-8|13|many|TRBJ2-3|NA
CASSLGLPDTQYF
TGTGCCAGCAGCTTAGGCCTGCCCGATACGCAGTATTTT
>TRBV28|12|NA|TRBJ2-7|NA
CTSSFLNYEQYF
TGTACCAGCAGTTTCCTTAACTACGAGCAGTACTTC
>TRBV7-2|15|NA|TRBJ2-7|NA
CASRLALNSPYEQYF
TGTGCCAGCAGATTAGCGCTAAACAGTCCCTACGAGCAGTACTTC
>TRBV7-9|12|NA|TRBJ2-5|NA
CASTGRQETQYF
TGTGCCAGCACGGGGAGGCAAGAGACCCAGTACTTC
>TRBV10-2|15|few|TRBJ1-1|TRBD1
CASSDRDRGGTEAFF
TGCGCCAGCAGTGATCGAGACAGGGGTGGAACTGAAGCTTTCTTT
>TRBV6-4|14|many|TRBJ2-3|NA
CASARQAGTDTQYF
TGTGCCAGCGCCCGACAGGCAGGCACAGATACGCAGTATTTT
>TRBV27|13|many|TRBJ1-1|NA
CASSSTYHTEAFF
TGTGCCAGCAGCTCTACATACCACACTGAAGCTTTCTTT
>TRBV10-3|16|many|TRBJ2-3|NA
CAISESGSGSTDTQYF
TGTGCCATCAGTGAGTCGGGGAGCGGGAGCACAGATACGCAGTATTTT
>TRBV19|16|NA|TRBJ2-1|TRBD2
CASSIWGVAGGYEQFF
TGTGCCAGTAGTATATGGGGAGTAGCGGGAGGTTATGAGCAGTTCTTC
>TRBV9|15|many|TRBJ2-3|TRBD2
CASSLRKGREDTQYF
TGTGCCAGCAGCTTACGCAAGGGGAGGGAAGATACGCAGTATTTT
>TRBV28|16|few|TRBJ2-3|NA
CASSVREVSSTDTQYF
TGTGCCAGCAGCGTACGCGAGGTCTCTAGCACAGACACGCAGTATTTT
>TRBV24-1|13|many|TRBJ1-1|NA
CATSDWTNTEAFF
TGTGCCACCAGTGATTGGACCAACACTGAAGCTTTCTTT
>TRBV11-2|13|once|TRBJ1-2|NA
CASSSPWRYGYTF
TGTGCCAGCAGCTCCCCGTGGCGCTATGGCTACACCTTC
>TRBV11-1|17|many|TRBJ2-1|NA
CASSLERTQSSYNEQFF
TGTGCCAGCAGCTTAGAGAGGACACAGAGCTCCTACAATGAGCAGTTCTTC
>TRBV18|15|many|TRBJ1-2|NA
CASSPETAANYGYTF
TGTGCCAGCTCACCAGAGACGGCGGCTAACTATGGCTACACCTTC
>TRBV5-1|15|NA|TRBJ2-7|NA
CASSQGDTMDYEQYF
TGCGCCAGCAGCCAGGGCGATACGATGGACTACGAGCAGTACTTC
>TRBV4-2|12|NA|TRBJ1-2|NA
CASSQDGHGYTF
TGTGCCAGCAGCCAAGATGGGCACGGCTACACCTTC
>TRBV6-5|17|NA|TRBJ2-5|NA
CASSYSMDWTAGETQYF
TGTGCCAGCAGTTACTCTATGGATTGGACAGCGGGAGAGACCCAGTACTTC
>TRBV9|18|many|TRBJ2-1|TRBD2
CASSVAGGRASIYNEQFF
TGTGCCAGCAGCGTAGCGGGCGGGAGGGCCTCAATTTACAATGAGCAGTTCTTC
>TRBV5-1|19|many|TRBJ2-2|NA
CASSLDVWRDAMNTGELFF
TGCGCCAGCAGCTTGGACGTCTGGCGGGACGCCATGAACACCGGGGAGCTGTTTTTT
>TRBV11-1|20|NA|TRBJ2-1|NA
CASSLAVLRETVSPYNEQFF
TGTGCCAGCAGCTTAGCCGTGTTGAGGGAGACCGTCTCTCCTTACAATGAGCAGTTCTTC
>TRBV20-1|14|NA|TRBJ2-1|NA
CSARVGEPYNEQFF
TGCAGTGCTAGAGTGGGAGAACCCTACAATGAGCAGTTCTTC
>TRBV7-9|14|many|TRBJ2-5|NA
CASSLRSYQETQYF
TGTGCCAGCAGCTTAAGGAGTTACCAAGAGACCCAGTACTTC
>TRBV3-1|14|NA|TRBJ1-1|NA
CASSQVPHNTEAFF
TGTGCCAGCAGCCAGGTTCCACATAACACTGAAGCTTTCTTT
>TRBV20-1|16|many|TRBJ2-2|TRBD2
CSAMLAGMGRNGELFF
TGCAGTGCTATGCTAGCGGGCATGGGTCGGAACGGGGAGCTGTTTTTT
>TRBV4-1|16|NA|TRBJ2-3|TRBD2
CASSRVGLAEADTQYF
TGCGCAAGCAGCCGAGTCGGACTAGCGGAAGCAGATACGCAGTATTTT
>TRBV7-3|14|many|TRBJ2-5|NA
CASSLNGRQETQYF
TGTGCCAGCAGCTTAAATGGCAGACAAGAGACCCAGTACTTC
>TRBV5-5|14|many|TRBJ2-1|TRBD1
CASSRPGTADEQFF
TGTGCCAGCAGCCGACCAGGGACAGCGGATGAGCAGTTCTTC
>TRBV11-1|16|NA|TRBJ2-1|TRBD2
CASSFLVREVLGEQFF
TGTGCCAGCAGCTTTCTTGTTCGGGAGGTCCTAGGGGAGCAGTTCTTC
>TRBV6-1|16|NA|TRBJ2-6|NA
CASSEVRGHGPNVLTF
TGTGCCAGCAGTGAAGTCCGGGGCCACGGGCCCAACGTCCTGACTTTC
>TRBV28|16|NA|TRBJ2-7|TRBD2
CASSGSGNSGSYEQCF
TGTGCCAGCAGTGGCTCTGGGAATAGCGGGAGCTACGAGCAGTGCTTC
>TRBV10-2|16|many|TRBJ2-3|TRBD2
CASSEFGLAGADTQYF
TGCGCCAGCAGTGAATTTGGACTAGCGGGAGCGGATACGCAGTATTTT
>TRBV6-5|15|many|TRBJ1-1|NA
CASSYWGRQETEAFF
TGTGCCAGCAGTTACTGGGGTAGACAGGAGACTGAAGCTTTCTTT
>TRBV29-1|13|many|TRBJ1-1|NA
CSVAQNMNTEAFF
TGCAGCGTTGCACAGAATATGAACACTGAAGCTTTCTTT
>TRBV5-1|12|many|TRBJ1-2|NA
CASSSDGYGYTF
TGCGCCAGCAGCTCGGATGGGTATGGCTACACCTTC